This is a list of T cell receptor beta chains from one sample in a study of shared clonotypes between healthy human individuals. The method was immunoSEQ multiplex PCR; TCRdb's version includes in-frame clones alone and lacks a portion of them. The sample records some 1 million clones, about 75% being singletons. Sequencing used memory CD4+ T cells sorted from blood. The receptors originated from a man between 18 and 35 years old in good health. CDR3s leave out the opening cysteine and the closing phenylalanine or tryptophan. The order of the fields is J gene, V gene, CDR3 protein.

j_call: TRBJ2-2
v_call: TRBV2
cdr3_aa: ASRGGQGSGTGELF

j_call: TRBJ2-1
v_call: TRBV7-6
cdr3_aa: ASTKGEAYNEQF

j_call: TRBJ2-1
v_call: TRBV5-4
cdr3_aa: ASSFPGTQAIEQF

j_call: TRBJ1-5
v_call: TRBV7-2
cdr3_aa: ASSRQGARGNQPQH

j_call: TRBJ2-3
v_call: TRBV5-1
cdr3_aa: ASSPSPSTDTQY

j_call: TRBJ1-2
v_call: TRBV7-8
cdr3_aa: ASSLALAAPGSYGYT

j_call: TRBJ2-1
v_call: TRBV5-4
cdr3_aa: ASSPMTGGPLNEQF

j_call: TRBJ2-3
v_call: TRBV2
cdr3_aa: ASSGQGDATSTDTQY

j_call: TRBJ2-1
v_call: TRBV30
cdr3_aa: AWSRGPGRHEQF

j_call: TRBJ2-1
v_call: TRBV7-8
cdr3_aa: ASLVSGGNEQF

j_call: TRBJ1-4
v_call: TRBV7-6
cdr3_aa: ASSLEGATEKLF

j_call: TRBJ2-7
v_call: TRBV29-1
cdr3_aa: SVTPPGVSSYEQY

j_call: TRBJ2-1
v_call: TRBV19
cdr3_aa: ASSTPGLVGGNEQF

j_call: TRBJ2-2
v_call: TRBV4-1
cdr3_aa: ASSQTGTLNTGELF

j_call: TRBJ2-1
v_call: TRBV7-9
cdr3_aa: ASSLTRNYNEQF

j_call: TRBJ1-1
v_call: TRBV7-9
cdr3_aa: ASSSSGNTEAF

j_call: TRBJ1-1
v_call: TRBV7-2
cdr3_aa: ASIMGSLNTEAF

j_call: TRBJ2-7
v_call: TRBV6-6
cdr3_aa: ASRIGRLYEQY

j_call: TRBJ2-2
v_call: TRBV7-7
cdr3_aa: ASSLGPSASTGELF

j_call: TRBJ2-7
v_call: TRBV5-1
cdr3_aa: ASSLEGFSYEQY

j_call: TRBJ2-7
v_call: TRBV27
cdr3_aa: ASSQRGLPSNYEQY

j_call: TRBJ1-1
v_call: TRBV5-6
cdr3_aa: ASRFNGGANTEAF

j_call: TRBJ2-3
v_call: TRBV5-4
cdr3_aa: ASSSDRGFGDTQY

j_call: TRBJ2-1
v_call: TRBV10-3
cdr3_aa: AISESGRGRVNEQF

j_call: TRBJ1-2
v_call: TRBV18
cdr3_aa: ASSPTRDNYYGYT

j_call: TRBJ1-3
v_call: TRBV7-9
cdr3_aa: ASSYGQGNTIY

j_call: TRBJ2-2
v_call: TRBV2
cdr3_aa: ATSGETYTGELF

j_call: TRBJ2-3
v_call: TRBV19
cdr3_aa: ASSTPALRSTDTQY

j_call: TRBJ1-6
v_call: TRBV6-6
cdr3_aa: ASSLQGPNSPLH

j_call: TRBJ1-6
v_call: TRBV18
cdr3_aa: ASSTYNSPLH

j_call: TRBJ1-2
v_call: TRBV28
cdr3_aa: ASSLRQGLYT

j_call: TRBJ2-5
v_call: TRBV6-6
cdr3_aa: ASTRSRGWQETQY

j_call: TRBJ2-7
v_call: TRBV11-2
cdr3_aa: ASSFHTAGYEQY

j_call: TRBJ2-6
v_call: TRBV5-1
cdr3_aa: ASGRDNSGANVLT

j_call: TRBJ1-1
v_call: TRBV29-1
cdr3_aa: SAIRDHPEAF

j_call: TRBJ2-1
v_call: TRBV4-1
cdr3_aa: ASSPGLRESNEQF

j_call: TRBJ2-7
v_call: TRBV28
cdr3_aa: ASSPTGGAREQY

j_call: TRBJ2-3
v_call: TRBV30
cdr3_aa: AWSAGASTDTQY

j_call: TRBJ1-1
v_call: TRBV2
cdr3_aa: ASSRMTEAF

j_call: TRBJ2-7
v_call: TRBV10-3
cdr3_aa: AIGRDTSYEQY

j_call: TRBJ2-1
v_call: TRBV18
cdr3_aa: ASSPNRGGYNEQF

j_call: TRBJ1-2
v_call: TRBV5-4
cdr3_aa: ASSLVPYVSPNYGYT

j_call: TRBJ2-3
v_call: TRBV11-2
cdr3_aa: ASSLGGGPGTDTQY

j_call: TRBJ2-7
v_call: TRBV2
cdr3_aa: ASSPFTGYEQY

j_call: TRBJ2-7
v_call: TRBV6-5
cdr3_aa: ASSSPRQGLYEQY

j_call: TRBJ1-1
v_call: TRBV9
cdr3_aa: ASSPRQAPDTEAF

j_call: TRBJ2-7
v_call: TRBV28
cdr3_aa: ASRAPYEQY

j_call: TRBJ2-1
v_call: TRBV28
cdr3_aa: ASSLYGTGQNYEQF

j_call: TRBJ2-7
v_call: TRBV28
cdr3_aa: ASSLRGQGQY

j_call: TRBJ1-3
v_call: TRBV4-3
cdr3_aa: ASSQATGTGGVLGNTIY

j_call: TRBJ2-5
v_call: TRBV7-9
cdr3_aa: ATTGLQGTQY